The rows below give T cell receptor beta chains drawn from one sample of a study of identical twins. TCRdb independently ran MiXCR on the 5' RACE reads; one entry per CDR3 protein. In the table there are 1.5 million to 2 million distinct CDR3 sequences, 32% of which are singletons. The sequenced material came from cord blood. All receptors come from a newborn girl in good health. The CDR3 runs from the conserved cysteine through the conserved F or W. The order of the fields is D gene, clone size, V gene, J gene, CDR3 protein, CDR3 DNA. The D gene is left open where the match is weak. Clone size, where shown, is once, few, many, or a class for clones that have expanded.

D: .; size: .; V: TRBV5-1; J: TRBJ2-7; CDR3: CASSLEAALITYEQYF; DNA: TGCGCCAGCAGCTTGGAAGCGGCTCTCATTACCTACGAGCAGTACTTC
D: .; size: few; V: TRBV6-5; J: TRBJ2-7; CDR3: CASSPNLLYEQYF; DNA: TGTGCCAGCAGCCCTAACCTACTTTACGAGCAGTACTTC
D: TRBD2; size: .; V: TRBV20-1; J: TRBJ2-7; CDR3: CSASGSGGAYNEQYF; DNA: TGCAGTGCTTCGGGCAGCGGGGGGGCCTACAATGAGCAGTACTTC
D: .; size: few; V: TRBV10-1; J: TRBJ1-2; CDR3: CARLPGPLNYGYTF; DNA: TGCGCCAGGCTTCCGGGACCTCTTAACTATGGCTACACCTTC
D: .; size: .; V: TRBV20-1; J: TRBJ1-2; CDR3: CSAKLYGYTF; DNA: TGCAGTGCCAAACTCTATGGCTACACCTTC
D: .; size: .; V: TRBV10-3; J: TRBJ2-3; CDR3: CAISGSLDTQYF; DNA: TGTGCCATCAGTGGGTCGTTAGATACGCAGTATTTT
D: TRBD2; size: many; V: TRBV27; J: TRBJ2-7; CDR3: CASSPRPGLAGLRGFSYEQYF; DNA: TGTGCCAGCAGTCCCCGGCCGGGACTAGCGGGTCTCCGGGGATTTTCCTACGAGCAGTACTTC
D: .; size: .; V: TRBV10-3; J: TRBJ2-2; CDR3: CAISESEGTGELFF; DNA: TGTGCCATCAGTGAGTCCGAGGGAACCGGGGAGCTGTTTTTT
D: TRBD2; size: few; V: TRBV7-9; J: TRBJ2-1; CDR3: CASTLLAGASYNEQFF; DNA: TGTGCCAGCACCTTACTAGCGGGGGCCTCCTACAATGAGCAGTTCTTC
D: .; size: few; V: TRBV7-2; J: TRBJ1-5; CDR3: CASSLYRRENQPQHF; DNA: TGTGCCAGCAGCTTATACCGTCGGGAGAATCAGCCCCAGCATTTT
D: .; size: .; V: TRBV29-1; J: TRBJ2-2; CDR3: CSVHSGGNTGELFF; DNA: TGCAGCGTTCATTCCGGGGGGAACACCGGGGAGCTGTTTTTT
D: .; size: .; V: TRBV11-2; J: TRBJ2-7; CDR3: CASSLYTGTPFYNEQYF; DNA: TGTGCCAGCAGCTTATATACCGGGACCCCCTTCTACAATGAGCAGTACTTC
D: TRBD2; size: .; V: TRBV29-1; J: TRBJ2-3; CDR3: CSVEGGGGRTDTQYF; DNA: TGCAGCGTTGAAGGTGGGGGAGGGCGCACAGATACGCAGTATTTT
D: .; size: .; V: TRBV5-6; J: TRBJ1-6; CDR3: CASSLASLTAYNSPLHF; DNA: TGTGCCAGCAGCTTGGCCTCATTGACAGCCTATAATTCACCCCTCCACTTT
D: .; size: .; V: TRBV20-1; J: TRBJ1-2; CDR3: CSASASQGINYGYTF; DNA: TGCAGTGCTAGTGCCTCCCAGGGAATTAACTATGGCTACACCTTC
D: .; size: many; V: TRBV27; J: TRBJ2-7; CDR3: CASCSPYEQYF; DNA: TGTGCCAGCTGTTCGCCCTACGAGCAGTACTTC
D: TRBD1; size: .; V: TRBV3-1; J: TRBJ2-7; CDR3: CASSQLEQGGSEQYF; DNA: TGTGCCAGCAGCCAACTGGAACAGGGGGGAAGCGAGCAGTACTTC
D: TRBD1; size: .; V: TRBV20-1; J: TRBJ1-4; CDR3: CTDKTGVACPNEKLFF; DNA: TGCACCGACAAGACAGGGGTCGCCTGCCCTAATGAAAAACTGTTTTTT
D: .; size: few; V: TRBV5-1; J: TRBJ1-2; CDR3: CASSLDPSTGIDGYTF; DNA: TGCGCCAGCAGCTTGGATCCCTCTACAGGGATTGATGGCTACACCTTC
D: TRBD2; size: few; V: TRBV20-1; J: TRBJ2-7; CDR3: CSARVLAGSQYF; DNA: TGCAGTGCTAGAGTGCTAGCGGGGTCGCAGTACTTC
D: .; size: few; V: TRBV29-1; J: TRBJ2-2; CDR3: CSVEAPAGTPLNTGELFF; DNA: TGCAGCGTTGAAGCTCCCGCGGGAACTCCCCTCAACACCGGGGAGCTGTTTTTT
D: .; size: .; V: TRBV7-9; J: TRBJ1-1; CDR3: CASSFQGVLNTEAFF; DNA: TGTGCCAGCAGCTTCCAGGGTGTACTGAACACTGAAGCTTTCTTT
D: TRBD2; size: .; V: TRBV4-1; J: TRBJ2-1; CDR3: CASSRTRPDEQFF; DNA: TGCGCCAGCAGCAGGACTAGGCCCGATGAGCAGTTCTTC
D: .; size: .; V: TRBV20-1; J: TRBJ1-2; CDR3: CSARGADSTNYGYTF; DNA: TGCAGTGCTAGAGGGGCGGACAGCACTAACTATGGCTACACCTTC
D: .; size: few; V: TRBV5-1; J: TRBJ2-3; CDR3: CASRQGLSDTQYF; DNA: TGCGCCAGCAGACAGGGACTTTCGGATACGCAGTATTTT
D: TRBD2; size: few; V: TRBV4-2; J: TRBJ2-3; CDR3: CASSPQTSGSPDTQYF; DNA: TGTGCCAGCAGCCCACAAACTAGCGGGAGCCCAGATACGCAGTATTTT
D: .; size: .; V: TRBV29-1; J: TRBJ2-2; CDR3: CSVVRGGTGELFF; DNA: TGCAGCGTTGTACGAGGCGGGACCGGGGAGCTGTTTTTT
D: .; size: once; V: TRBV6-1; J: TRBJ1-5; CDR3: CASSDQTASNQPQHF; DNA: TGTGCCAGCAGTGACCAGACAGCCAGCAATCAGCCCCAGCATTTT
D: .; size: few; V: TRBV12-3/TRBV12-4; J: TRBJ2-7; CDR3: CASSPIFPSGHEQYF; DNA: TGTGCCAGCAGTCCTATATTCCCCTCGGGTCACGAGCAGTACTTC
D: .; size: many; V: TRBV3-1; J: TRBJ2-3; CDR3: CASSQFMGGSTDTQYF; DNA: TGTGCCAGCAGCCAATTCATGGGAGGAAGCACAGATACGCAGTATTTT
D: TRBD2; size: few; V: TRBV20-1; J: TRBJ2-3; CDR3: CSARGRAGGGTDTQYF; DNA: TGCAGTGCTAGAGGCAGAGCGGGGGGGGGCACAGATACGCAGTATTTT
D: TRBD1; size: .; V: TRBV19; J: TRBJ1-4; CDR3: CASGYRGREKLFF; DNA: TGTGCCAGTGGATACAGGGGACGGGAAAAACTGTTTTTT
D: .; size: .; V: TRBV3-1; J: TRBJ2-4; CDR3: CASSLGLLRNIQYF; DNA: TGTGCCAGCAGCCTAGGACTGTTGCGGAACATTCAGTACTTC
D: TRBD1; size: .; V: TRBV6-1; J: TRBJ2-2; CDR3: CASRVQGAGGELFF; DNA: TGTGCCAGCAGAGTACAGGGGGCTGGCGGGGAGCTGTTTTTT
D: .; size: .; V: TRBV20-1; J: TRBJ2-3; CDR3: CSARRAGPDTQYF; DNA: TGCAGTGCGCGGAGGGCGGGCCCAGATACGCAGTATTTT
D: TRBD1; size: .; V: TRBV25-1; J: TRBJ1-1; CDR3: CASAGQVNTEAFF; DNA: TGTGCCAGCGCGGGACAGGTGAACACTGAAGCTTTCTTT
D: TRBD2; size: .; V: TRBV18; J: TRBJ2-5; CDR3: CASSPLTSGGYQETQYF; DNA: TGTGCCAGCTCACCGCTGACTAGCGGCGGTTACCAAGAGACCCAGTACTTC
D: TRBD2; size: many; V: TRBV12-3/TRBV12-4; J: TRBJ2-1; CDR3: CASSFTGTRGSSSYNEQFF; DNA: TGTGCCAGCAGTTTCACCGGGACTAGAGGGTCTAGCTCCTACAATGAGCAGTTCTTC
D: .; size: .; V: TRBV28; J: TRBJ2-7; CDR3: CASRPGTEGPYEQYF; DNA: TGTGCCAGCAGACCCGGGACCGAAGGACCCTACGAGCAGTACTTC
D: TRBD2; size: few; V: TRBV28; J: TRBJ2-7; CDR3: CASTLLAGGQGQYF; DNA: TGTGCCAGCACCCTACTAGCGGGAGGTCAGGGGCAGTACTTC
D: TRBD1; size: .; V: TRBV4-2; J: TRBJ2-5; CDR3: CVSSQPDRGQETQYF; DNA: TGTGTCAGCAGCCAACCAGACAGGGGACAAGAGACCCAGTACTTC
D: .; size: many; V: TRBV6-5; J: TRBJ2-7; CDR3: CASSYRDTYEQYF; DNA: TGTGCCAGCAGTTACCGGGACACCTACGAGCAGTACTTC